This TCR beta chain was retrieved from a study of shared clonotypes between healthy human individuals. Using immunoSEQ multiplex PCR, the repertoire was profiled, and TCRdb retains in-frame clones only, with some absent. The table has about a million clones, roughly 80% seen once. The receptor was derived from a man between 18 and 35 years old in good health. Some clones in this sample may be carry-over from other donors' samples. The sample consisted of memory CD4+ T cells from PBMCs. Sample subset: CD45RA-negative fraction.

CDR3 sequence reads: CASSWGGYSPLHF. DNA for the CDR3: TGTGCCAGCAGTTGGGGCGGTTATTCACCCCTCCACTTT. The J gene is TRBJ1-6, the V gene TRBV27; D is perhaps TRBD1 (5 bases). The V gene's germline CDR1 is MNHEY and CDR2 SMNVEV (reference sequence). There are 13 residues in the CDR3. V was cut by 4 bases and J by 8 bases, with 9 bases left in between.